A single sample gave rise to the 20 T cell receptor beta chains below, sequenced in a study of cytomegalovirus exposure and HLA in healthy donors. The PCR made use of 60 Vbeta and 13 Jbeta primers. Clones were read by immunoSEQ multiplex PCR, and TCRdb kept only the in-frame ones, dropping some. The repertoire consists of 110,000 to 150,000 clones, with about two thirds occurring once and the leading ten covering approximately 4.3%. What was sequenced was PBMCs. The receptors here all came from a man in his sixties in good health and CMV-seronegative.

The chain uses TRBV4-2 and TRBJ2-3; D ambiguous. Looked up from germline, CDR1 is LGHNA and CDR2 is YNFKEQ. The germline V and J ends were trimmed by 1 base and 3 bases, with 8 bases remaining between them. The CDR3 is 14 residues long. CDR3 region: CASSQARRTDTQYF. CDR3 bases: TGTGCCAGCAGCCAAGCTAGGCGGACAGATACGCAGTATTTT.

Notes on this clone: Other DNA sequences of this sample code for an identical CDR3. J is TRBJ2-1 and V is TRBV5-6; no reliable D call. Trimming removed 0 bases at V and 9 bases at J, with 7 bases between. CDR1 and CDR2 from the germline V gene are SGHDT and YYEEEE. This CDR3 has 12 residues. CDR3 bases: TGTGCCAGCAGCTTGGAAGCCGGTGAGCAGTTCTTC. It is translated as CASSLEAGEQFF. The variable domain in full, completed from reference TRBV5-6 and TRBJ2-1, reads DAGVTQSPTHLIKTRGQQVTLRCSPKSGHDTVSWYQQALGQGPQFIFQYYEEEERQRGNFPDRFSGHQFPNYSSELNVNALLLGDSALYLCASSLEAGEQFFGPGTRLTVL.

The chain combines TRBV30 with TRBJ2-5; D might be TRBD1 (5 bases). CDR1 GTSNPN and CDR2 SVGIG come from the germline V gene (reference sequence). With 1 base removed from V and 1 base from J, the gap between germline ends came to 10 bases. This CDR3 region has 14 residues. CDR3 DNA sequence: TGTGCCTGGAGTGAGGGGCCCATCCAAGAGACCCAGTACTTC. It codes for CAWSEGPIQETQYF.

The chain uses TRBV28 and TRBJ1-5; D unresolved. The CDR3 is 16 amino acids. V dropped 2 bases and J dropped 0 bases, with 11 bases sitting between them. Germline CDR1 reads MDHEN; CDR2 reads SYDVKM. CDR3 nucleotides: TGTGCCAGCAGTTTACGGTCCAGGATTAGCAATCAGCCCCAGCATTTT. Amino acids: CASSLRSRISNQPQHF. Full variable domain (outside the CDR3, taken from reference TRBV28 and TRBJ1-5): DVKVTQSSRYLVKRTGEKVFLECVQDMDHENMFWYRQDPGLGLRLIYFSYDVKMKEKGDIPEGYSVSREKKERFSLILESASTNQTSMYLCASSLRSRISNQPQHFGDGTRLSIL.

V and J are TRBV19 and TRBJ1-2; D remains ambiguous. Germline assignment: CDR1 LNHDA and CDR2 SQIVND (reference sequence). V dropped 7 bases and J dropped 4 bases, with 19 bases sitting between them. The CDR3 has 15 amino acids. DNA for the CDR3: TGTGCCAGTACCCCAGAGGGCAGGATGATCTATGGCTACACCTTC. Amino acid sequence: CASTPEGRMIYGYTF. Drawing the rest from reference TRBV19 and TRBJ1-2, the complete variable domain is DGGITQSPKYLFRKEGQNVTLSCEQNLNHDAMYWYRQDPGQGLRLIYYSQIVNDFQKGDIAEGYSVSREKKESFPLTVTSAQKNPTAFYLCASTPEGRMIYGYTFGSGTRLTVV.

This chain joins TRBV30 and TRBJ2-3, with D perhaps TRBD2 (6 bases). The CDR3 runs to 15 residues. From germline, CDR1 is GTSNPN and CDR2 SVGIG (reference sequence). Trimming shortened V by 4 bases and J by 6 bases, and 20 bases separated the two germline ends. The CDR3 nucleotides are TGTGCCTGGAACCGACTAGTTTCGGCCTCGGATACGCAGTATTTT. Its protein is CAWNRLVSASDTQYF.

This chain links TRBV7-7 with TRBJ2-2; 12 nucleotides align to TRBD2. Germline lookup yields CDR1 SSHAT and CDR2 FNYEAQ (reference sequence). The CDR3 is 17 residues long. V shed 4 bases and J 7 bases; nucleotides not matched to a gene: 10. The CDR3, as DNA: TGTGCCAGCAGCTCTATCCTAGCGGGAGGGCACAACGGGGAGCTGTTTTTT. Residues: CASSSILAGGHNGELFF.

This chain links TRBV2 with TRBJ2-3, with 8 bases matching TRBD1. V was clipped by 7 bases and J by 6 bases; unmatched bases: 15. This CDR3 has 16 residues. In germline, CDR1 is SNHLY, CDR2 FYNNEI. This CDR3 is CASTPTLAGGVDTQYF. CDR3 DNA sequence: TGTGCCAGCACCCCTACGCTGGCAGGGGGCGTGGATACGCAGTATTTT.

This rearrangement joins TRBV19 to TRBJ2-1; 13 nucleotides line up with TRBD2. Germline-derived CDR1 and CDR2 are LNHDA and SQIVND (reference sequence). CDR3 length: 16 residues. The junction had 9 bases not matched to a gene; V was cut back by 6 bases and J by 7 bases. CDR3 DNA: TGTGCCAGTAGACCCGGGACTAGCGGGATTCGTAATGAGCAGTTCTTC. Residues: CASRPGTSGIRNEQFF.

The rearrangement joins TRBV27 to TRBJ2-7; the match to TRBD2 covers 7 bases. Per germline, CDR1 MNHEY and CDR2 SMNVEV (reference sequence). The CDR3 is 15 residues long. V lost 6 bases, J lost 0 bases, and 8 bases stayed unmatched. The CDR3 protein is CASRDTGLSSYEQYF. The CDR3 nucleotides read TGTGCCAGCAGGGATACGGGACTAAGCTCCTACGAGCAGTACTTC.

This clone came up a few times. The genes are TRBV28 and TRBJ1-1; 7 nucleotides agree with TRBD1. The CDR3 has 16 residues. CDR1 is MDHEN and CDR2 is SYDVKM in the germline V gene. V lost 5 bases, J lost 0 bases, and 9 bases stayed unmatched. DNA of the CDR3: TGTGCCAGCAGTGATCCTGGGACAGTCCTGAACACTGAAGCTTTCTTT. Protein: CASSDPGTVLNTEAFF.

The sample holds a few counts of this clone. This chain uses TRBV19 with TRBJ2-5, with 8 bases lining up with TRBD1. V was clipped by 5 bases and J by 2 bases; unmatched bases: 7. There are 15 residues in the CDR3. Germline V CDR1 and CDR2: LNHDA, SQIVND (reference sequence). The CDR3 region is CASSSRRDRQETQYF. CDR3 coding DNA: TGTGCCAGTAGTTCTCGCAGGGACAGGCAAGAGACCCAGTACTTC.

The chain combines TRBV25-1 with TRBJ1-1; tentative D call: TRBD1 (5 bases). CDR1 is MGHDK and CDR2 is SYGVNS in the germline V gene. Trimming shortened V by 4 bases and J by 8 bases, and 20 bases separated the two germline ends. The length of the CDR3 is 15 residues. The CDR3 here is CASSGRGPITEEAFF. The CDR3 bases are TGTGCCAGCAGTGGGAGGGGTCCTATTACTGAAGAAGCTTTCTTT.

The chain recombines TRBV28 with TRBJ2-1; TRBD1 matches at 9 bases. The CDR3 sequence is 15 residues long. Germline CDR1 MDHEN, CDR2 SYDVKM. J gave up 8 bases and V 2 bases, and 7 bases lay outside the gene matches. The CDR3 sequence: CASSLAGQGGYEQFF. The CDR3, as DNA: TGTGCCAGCAGTTTAGCGGGACAGGGTGGTTATGAGCAGTTCTTC.

The V and J genes are TRBV28 and TRBJ2-5; no definite D call. Germline V gene sequence: CDR1 MDHEN, CDR2 SYDVKM. The CDR3 spans 12 residues. V gave up 7 bases and J gave up 5 bases, with 11 bases separating them. The CDR3 here is CASNLPRETQYF. The DNA for the CDR3 is TGTGCCAGCAACCTCCCGCGGGAGACCCAGTACTTC.

This clone appeared a few times. V and J are TRBV9 and TRBJ1-3, with D unresolved. The CDR3 totals 16 residues. Germline V lookup: CDR1 SGDLS, CDR2 YYNGEE. Trimming stripped 4 bases from V and 1 base from J, with 15 bases between. CDR3 in DNA: TGTGCCAGCAGCCCTAGTCCCCTCGATTCTGGAAACACCATATATTTT. This encodes CASSPSPLDSGNTIYF.

This chain uses TRBV5-6 with TRBJ1-1; D is unresolved. Per the germline V gene, CDR1 is SGHDT and CDR2 is YYEEEE. The CDR3 contains 15 residues. Trimming removed 0 bases from V and 5 bases from J, with 14 bases in between. The chain's CDR3 is CASSLGATAFTEAFF. CDR3 sequence (DNA): TGTGCCAGCAGCTTGGGGGCCACTGCTTTTACTGAAGCTTTCTTT.

The chain is built from TRBV13 and TRBJ2-6, with 11 positions matching TRBD1. V was clipped by 3 bases and J by 0 bases; unmatched bases: 4. CDR3 length equals 18 residues. Germline-derived CDR1 and CDR2 are PRHDT and FYEKMQ (reference sequence). The CDR3 DNA reads as TGTGCCAGCAGCTTGGACAGGGGGCTTGCCTCTGGGGCCAACGTCCTGACTTTC. The encoded protein is CASSLDRGLASGANVLTF.

This clone was detected once. The chain is built from TRBV18 and TRBJ2-7; TRBD2 is a possible D gene (6 bases). This CDR3 spans 16 amino acids. V lost 6 bases and J 4 bases, leaving 22 bases between the germline ends. The germline V gene has CDR1 KGHSH and CDR2 LQKENI. The DNA for the CDR3 is TGTGCCAGCTCGCCTTCTAGCGAACCTTTCGATTACGAGCAGTACTTC. It is translated as CASSPSSEPFDYEQYF.

The J gene is TRBJ1-6, the V gene TRBV10-3, with TRBD1 matching 9 bases. This CDR3 is built from 16 residues. Germline assignment: CDR1 ENHRY and CDR2 SYGVKD. The V segment lost 3 bases and the J segment 7 bases; nucleotides outside the gene matches: 7. The CDR3 DNA sequence: TGTGCCATCAGTGAAGAAAGGGGACAGGGAAATTCACCCCTCCACTTT. As protein: CAISEERGQGNSPLHF.